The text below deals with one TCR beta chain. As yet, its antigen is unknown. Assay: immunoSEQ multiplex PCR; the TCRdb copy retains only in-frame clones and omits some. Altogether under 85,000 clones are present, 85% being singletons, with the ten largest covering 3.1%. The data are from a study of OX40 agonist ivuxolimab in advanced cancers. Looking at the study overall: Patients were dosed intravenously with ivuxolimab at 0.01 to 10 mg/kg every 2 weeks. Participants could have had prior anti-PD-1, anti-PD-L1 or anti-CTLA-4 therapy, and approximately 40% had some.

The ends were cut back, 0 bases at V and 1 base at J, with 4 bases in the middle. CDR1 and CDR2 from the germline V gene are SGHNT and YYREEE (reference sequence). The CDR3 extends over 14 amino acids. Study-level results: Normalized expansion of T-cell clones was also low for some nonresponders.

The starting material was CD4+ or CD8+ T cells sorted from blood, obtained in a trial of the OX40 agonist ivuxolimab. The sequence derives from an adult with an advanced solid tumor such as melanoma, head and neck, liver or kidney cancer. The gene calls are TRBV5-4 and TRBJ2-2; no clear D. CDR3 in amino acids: CASSLDRNTGELFF. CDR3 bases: TGTGCCAGCAGCTTGGACAGGAACACCGGGGAGCTGTTTTTT.